Reported below is one TCR beta chain. Its target is unknown. The time point: baseline pretreatment blood. Treatment here: 15 Gy SBRT to primary tumor, nephrectomy 4 weeks later. Serial blood draws occurred at baseline and 2 and 4 weeks post-SBRT. The patient's renal cell carcinoma had clear cell pathology. This record belongs to a study of radiation and T cells in renal cell carcinoma. Study results and caveats: No pretreatment tumor biopsies were available for baseline clonotypes. Top tumor clonotypes rose in blood 2 weeks post-radiation, then contracted.

Produced via immunoSEQ multiplex PCR; TCRdb's table is partial and in-frame only. The sample has tens of thousands of clones; roughly four fifths are singletons. The ends lost 5 bases at V and 4 bases at J; junction bases unmatched: 3. Per the germline V gene, CDR1 is SGHVS and CDR2 is FNYEAQ. The CDR3 has 15 amino acids. Sequenced here: blood, sampled from a patient whose treatment included radiotherapy and nephrectomy. The J gene is TRBJ2-3, the V gene TRBV7-6; 13 bases are shared with TRBD2. The receptor was derived from a man in his sixties with renal cell carcinoma. The CDR3 is CASSTTSGRPDTQYF. In DNA, the CDR3 is TGTGCCAGCAGCACGACTAGCGGGAGGCCAGATACGCAGTATTTT.